The TCR beta chain described here comes from a study of T cells in women clearing cervical HPV infection. Study details: Controls gave blood once infection was undetectable; cases at lesion identification. Study outcomes and limitations: CIN3+ cases had significantly higher TCR repertoire richness than controls, but evenness did not differ.

Comment on this clone: Its matching antigen is unknown. With the read ending 3 residues before the CDR3 end, the germline J gene is used to fill in that end.

immunoSEQ multiplex PCR used an average of roughly 1,300 ng genomic DNA. Sequencing used immunoSEQ multiplex PCR; TCRdb keeps in-frame clones, though not all of them. This repertoire comprises under 30,000 clones; its ten largest clones make up 6.5% to 7%. The CDR3 covers 17 residues. Losses at the gene ends were 2 bases for V and 6 bases for J; bases not matched to a gene: 13. Germline CDR1 MRHNA, CDR2 SNTAGT. All donors had a single incident cervical HPV16 infection, not prevalent. Sequenced input: blood buffy coat. The V gene is TRBV6-4, the J gene TRBJ2-1; 7 positions match TRBD1. The sequence derives from a woman aged 18 to 75 with a cervical HPV16 infection that either progressed to CIN3+ or cleared (not recorded which). The sequenced CDR3 bases are TGTGCCAGCAGTGACCCAGAAGGGGACAGCCTCTTCAATGAG. This encodes CASSDPEGDSLFNE. The full CDR3 protein is CASSDPEGDSLFNEQFF.